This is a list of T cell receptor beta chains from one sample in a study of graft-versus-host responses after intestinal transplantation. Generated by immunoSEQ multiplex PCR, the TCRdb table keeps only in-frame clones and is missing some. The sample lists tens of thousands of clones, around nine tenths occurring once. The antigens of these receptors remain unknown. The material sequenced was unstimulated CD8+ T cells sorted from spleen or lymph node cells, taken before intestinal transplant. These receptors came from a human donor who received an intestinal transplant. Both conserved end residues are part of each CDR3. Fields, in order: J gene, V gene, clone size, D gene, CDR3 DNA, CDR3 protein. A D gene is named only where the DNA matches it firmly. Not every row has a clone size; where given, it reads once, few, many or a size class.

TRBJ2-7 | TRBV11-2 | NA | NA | TGTGCCAGCAGCGCCCCGGGGTTCTCCTACGAGCAGTACTTC | CASSAPGFSYEQYF
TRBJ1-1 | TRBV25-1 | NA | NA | TGTGCCAGCAGTGGAGAGGTTTCGGCTTTCTTT | CASSGEVSAFF
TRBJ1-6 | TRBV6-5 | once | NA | TGTGCCAGCAGGGAGGGATTGTGGTATAATTCACCCCTCCACTTT | CASREGLWYNSPLHF
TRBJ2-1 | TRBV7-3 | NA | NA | TGTGCCAGCAGCTTACCCGGCCGCAATGAGCAGTTCTTC | CASSLPGRNEQFF
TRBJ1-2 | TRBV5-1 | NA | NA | TGCGCCAGCAGCCCGGGCCTAAACTGGAATAACTATGGCTACACCTTC | CASSPGLNWNNYGYTF
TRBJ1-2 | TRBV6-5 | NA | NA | TGTGCCAGCAGTTGGGGCCTCGGACTTACTAACTATGGCTACACCTTC | CASSWGLGLTNYGYTF
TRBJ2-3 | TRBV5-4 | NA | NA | TGTGCCAGCAGCTTGGTGAGGGAATACGGCACAGATACGCAGTATTTT | CASSLVREYGTDTQYF
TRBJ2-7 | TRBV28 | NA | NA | TGTGCCAGCAGTTTAGGTCGGGGTGGAGGACCCTACGAGCAGTACTTC | CASSLGRGGGPYEQYF
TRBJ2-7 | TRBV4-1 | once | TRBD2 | TGCGCCAGCAGGGACATAAATAGCGGGAGATTCGAGCAGTACTTC | CASRDINSGRFEQYF
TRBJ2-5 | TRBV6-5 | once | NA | TGTGCCAGCAGGCCAGAATACCAAGAGACCCAGTACTTC | CASRPEYQETQYF
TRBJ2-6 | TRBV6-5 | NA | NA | TGTGCCAGCAGTGCTACAGGCTCTGGGGCCAACGTCCTGACTTTC | CASSATGSGANVLTF
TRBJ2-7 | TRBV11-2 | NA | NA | TGTGCCAGCAGCTTAGATCTATTGCGATACGAGCAGTACTTC | CASSLDLLRYEQYF
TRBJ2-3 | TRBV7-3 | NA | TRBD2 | TGTGCCAGCAGCTTACTAGCGGGAGGCCCAGATACGCAGTATTTT | CASSLLAGGPDTQYF
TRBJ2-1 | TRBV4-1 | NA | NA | TGCGCCAGCAGCCAATTTATAGGGGTAAATGAGCAGTTCTTC | CASSQFIGVNEQFF
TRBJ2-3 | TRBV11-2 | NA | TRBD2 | TGTGCCAGCAGCTCCGGACTAGCGGGGGAGCAACCCACAGATACGCAGTATTTT | CASSSGLAGEQPTDTQYF
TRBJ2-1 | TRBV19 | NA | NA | TGTGCCAGTAGTATTTTAGTATCGGGCTACAATGAGCAGTTCTTC | CASSILVSGYNEQFF
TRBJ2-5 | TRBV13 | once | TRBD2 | TGTGCCAGCAGTTCTGCGGGAGGAGGGTTCCAAGAGACCCAGTACTTC | CASSSAGGGFQETQYF
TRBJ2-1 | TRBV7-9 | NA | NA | TGTGCCAGCAGCTTAGTTCTCTCGAGAGGGGAGCAGTTCTTC | CASSLVLSRGEQFF
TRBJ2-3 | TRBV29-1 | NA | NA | TGCAGCGCTGGCCCTGGGGCGGGTACGGCAGATACGCAGTATTTT | CSAGPGAGTADTQYF
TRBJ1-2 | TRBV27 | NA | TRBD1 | TGTGCCAGCAGTTTAACCGGAAGGGGGCCGGGGTATGGCTACACCTTC | CASSLTGRGPGYGYTF
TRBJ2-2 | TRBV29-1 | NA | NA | TGCAGCGTTGAAAGTGGGTCGGGATTAACTCTCCCCGGGGAGCTGTTTTTT | CSVESGSGLTLPGELFF
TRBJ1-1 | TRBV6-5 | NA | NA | TGTGCCAGCAGTGAACCAGCTGAAGCTTTCTTT | CASSEPAEAFF
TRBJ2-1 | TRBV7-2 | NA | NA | TGTGCCAGCAGCTTAGAGGTGGGGCACAATGAGCAGTTCTTC | CASSLEVGHNEQFF
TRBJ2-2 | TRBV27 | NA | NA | TGTGCCAGCAGCCCAGGAGTAGGCACCGGGGAGCTGTTTTTT | CASSPGVGTGELFF
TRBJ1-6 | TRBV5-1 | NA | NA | TGCGCCAGCAGCAATGGGGATTCACCCCTCCACTTT | CASSNGDSPLHF
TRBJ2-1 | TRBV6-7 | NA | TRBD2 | TGTGCCAGCAGTTACCCGACTAGCGGGAGCCCCCTGGATTACAATGAGCAGTTCTTC | CASSYPTSGSPLDYNEQFF
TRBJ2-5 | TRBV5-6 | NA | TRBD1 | TGTGCCAGCAGCCTCCGACAGGGGCTGGGATGGGAGACCCAGTACTTC | CASSLRQGLGWETQYF
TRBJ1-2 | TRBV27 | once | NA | TGTGCCAGCAGTTTCGGCACTAACTATGGCTACACCTTC | CASSFGTNYGYTF
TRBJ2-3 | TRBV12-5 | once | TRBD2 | TGTGCTAGTGGTTTGCGGACTAGCGGGAGTTTGGATACGCAGTATTTT | CASGLRTSGSLDTQYF
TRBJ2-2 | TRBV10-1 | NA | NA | TGCGCCAGCAGTGAAGGGCAGGGGGAGCTGTTTTTT | CASSEGQGELFF
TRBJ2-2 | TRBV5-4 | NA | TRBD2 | TGTGCCAGCAGCTTGGCCTGGGGAGGGATTAACCCCGGGGAGCTGTTTTTT | CASSLAWGGINPGELFF
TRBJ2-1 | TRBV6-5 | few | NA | TGTGCCAGCAGTTACTCCGGCAGGGAGCATGAGCAGTTCTTC | CASSYSGREHEQFF
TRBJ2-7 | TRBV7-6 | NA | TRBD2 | TGTGCCAGCAGCCAACAGCGGGAGGGCCGGGTCTACGAGCAGTACTTC | CASSQQREGRVYEQYF
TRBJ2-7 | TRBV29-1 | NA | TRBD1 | TGCAGCGTTGCGGGACAGGGGGACCTTTACGAGCAGTACTTC | CSVAGQGDLYEQYF
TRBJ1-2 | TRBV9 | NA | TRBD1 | TGTGCCAGCAGCCGATATGACAGGGGGATGTCCTATGGCTACACCTTC | CASSRYDRGMSYGYTF
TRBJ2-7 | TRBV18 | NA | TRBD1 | TGTGCCAGCTCGCCGACGGGACAGGGGGTCGAGCAGTACTTC | CASSPTGQGVEQYF
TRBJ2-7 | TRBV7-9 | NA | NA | TGTGCCAGCAGCTTCGGGGCCGAGCAGTACTTC | CASSFGAEQYF
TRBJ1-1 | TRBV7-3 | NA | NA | TGTGCCAGCAGCTCCGGGACCCACCTCTTCTTT | CASSSGTHLFF
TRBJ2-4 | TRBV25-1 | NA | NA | TGTGCCAGCAGTGAATGGAGACTAGCCAAAAACATTCAGTACTTC | CASSEWRLAKNIQYF
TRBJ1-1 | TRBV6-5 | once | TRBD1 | TGTGCCAGCAGTTACCCGACAGGGGGTGGTTCCACTGAAGCTTTCTTT | CASSYPTGGGSTEAFF
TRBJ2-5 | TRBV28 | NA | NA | TGTGCTGTGGATGGCGGCAAGGGAGAGACCCAGTACTTC | CAVDGGKGETQYF
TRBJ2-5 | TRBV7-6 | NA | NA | TGTGCCAGCAGCTTAAAACAGGGAGAGACCCAGTACTTC | CASSLKQGETQYF
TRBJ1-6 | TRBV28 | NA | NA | TGTGCCAGCAGTCCCCTGCAGGTTGTTTCACCCCTCCACTTT | CASSPLQVVSPLHF
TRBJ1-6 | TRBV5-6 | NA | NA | TGTGCCAGCAGCGGCACGGACCTCCTAGGGAATTCACCCCTCCACTTT | CASSGTDLLGNSPLHF
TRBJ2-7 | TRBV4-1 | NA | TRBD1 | TGCGCCAGCAGCCAAACCGCCGGGACAGGGACGCGAGAGCAGTACTTC | CASSQTAGTGTREQYF
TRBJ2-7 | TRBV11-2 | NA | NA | TGTGCCAGCAGCTTATTGAACTACGAGCAGTACTTC | CASSLLNYEQYF
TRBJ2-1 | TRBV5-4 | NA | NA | TGTGCCAGCAGCAACTCGGTGGGGGGCAATGAGCAGTTCTTC | CASSNSVGGNEQFF
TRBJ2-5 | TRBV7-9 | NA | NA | TGTGCCAGCAGCTTAGAATGGGAGCAAGAGACCCAGTACTTC | CASSLEWEQETQYF
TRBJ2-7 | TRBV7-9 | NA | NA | TGTGCCAGCAGCCAAGTTCCTTTAAACGGGGACGAGCAGTACTTC | CASSQVPLNGDEQYF
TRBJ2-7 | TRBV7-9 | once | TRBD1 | TGTGCCAGCTTGGGGGACAGGGCTCCCTACGAGCAGTACTTC | CASLGDRAPYEQYF
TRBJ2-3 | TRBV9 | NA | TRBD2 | TGTGCCAGCAGCGCCTCGGCGGGGGGCGGAGATGGCACAGATACGCAGTATTTT | CASSASAGGGDGTDTQYF
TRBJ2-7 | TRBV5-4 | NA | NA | TGTGCCAGCAGCTTGGAAGGGACCTCACACGAGCAGTACTTC | CASSLEGTSHEQYF
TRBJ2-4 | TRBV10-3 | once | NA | TGTGCCATCAGTGAAGGGGTAGCCAAAAACATTCAGTACTTC | CAISEGVAKNIQYF
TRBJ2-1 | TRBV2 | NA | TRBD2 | TGTGCCAGCAGCCTGGGACTAGCTCGGGGCAATGAGCAGTTCTTC | CASSLGLARGNEQFF
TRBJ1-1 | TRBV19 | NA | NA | TGTGCCAGTAGTTGGCTTGGAACTGAAGCTTTCTTT | CASSWLGTEAFF
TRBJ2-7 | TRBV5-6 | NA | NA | TGTGCCAGCAGCTACGACAGCTCCTACGAGCAGTACTTC | CASSYDSSYEQYF
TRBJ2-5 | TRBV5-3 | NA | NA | TGTGTCTCTCAAGCGAACCTTCTGACAGGGAGGGAGCAAGAGACCCAGTACTTC | CVSQANLLTGREQETQYF